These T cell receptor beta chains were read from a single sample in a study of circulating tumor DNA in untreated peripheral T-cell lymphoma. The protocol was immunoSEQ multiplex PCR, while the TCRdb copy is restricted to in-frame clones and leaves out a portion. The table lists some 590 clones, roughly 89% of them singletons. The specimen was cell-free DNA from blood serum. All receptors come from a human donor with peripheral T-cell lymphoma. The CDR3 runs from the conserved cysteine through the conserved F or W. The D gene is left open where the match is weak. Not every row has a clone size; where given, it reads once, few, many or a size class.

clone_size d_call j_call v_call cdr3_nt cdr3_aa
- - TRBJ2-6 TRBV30 TGTGCCTGGAGTATCCCCCAGGGAAATGGGGCCAACGTCCTGACTTTC CAWSIPQGNGANVLTF
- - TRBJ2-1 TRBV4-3 TGCGCCAGCAGTTTTTGGAGGGGGCAGTTCTTC CASSFWRGQFF
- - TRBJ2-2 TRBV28 TGTGCCAGCAGTTTATCCCTACCTCCGAACACCGGGGAGCTGTTTTTT CASSLSLPPNTGELFF
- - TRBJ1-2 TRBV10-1 TGCGCCAGCAGCCTGGCAGGGGCCGCACATACCTTC CASSLAGAAHTF
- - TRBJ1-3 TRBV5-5 TGTGCCAGCAGCTTGGGGGGGCTCGGAAACACCATATATTTT CASSLGGLGNTIYF
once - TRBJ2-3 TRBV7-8 TGTGCCAGCAGCCCCTACTGGGGGCGGGAGAGCACAGATACGCAGTATTTT CASSPYWGRESTDTQYF
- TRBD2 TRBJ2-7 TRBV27 TGTGCCAGCAGTTTCGGGAGGGCCAAATACGAGCAGTACTTC CASSFGRAKYEQYF
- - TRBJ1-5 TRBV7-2 TGTGCCAGCAGCGTGGACAGCCATCAGCCCCAGCATTTT CASSVDSHQPQHF
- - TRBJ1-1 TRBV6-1 TGTGCCAGCAGTGATGGGTGGGAAAGAAACACTGAAGCTTTCTTT CASSDGWERNTEAFF
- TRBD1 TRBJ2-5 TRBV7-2 TGTGCCAGCAGCTTAGGCAGGGGGCCCCAAGAGACCCAGTACTTC CASSLGRGPQETQYF
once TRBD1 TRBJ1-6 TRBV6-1 TGTGCCAGCAGTGAAAATTTGGGACAGGGGAATTCACCCCTCCACTTT CASSENLGQGNSPLHF
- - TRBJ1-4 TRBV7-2 TGTGCCAGCAGCTTGAAAGGGGATGAAAAACTGTTTTTT CASSLKGDEKLFF
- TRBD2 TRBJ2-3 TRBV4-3 TGCGCCAGCAGCCAAGGGCTAGCGGGGGGCCCAAGCACAGATACGCAGTATTTT CASSQGLAGGPSTDTQYF
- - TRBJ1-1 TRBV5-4 TGTGCCAGCAGCTTGGAAAGGCCTTACTTGAACACTGAAGCTTTCTTT CASSLERPYLNTEAFF
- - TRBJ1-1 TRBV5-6 TGTGCCAGCAGCTTGGGCCAGGGGCATACTGAAGCTTTCTTT CASSLGQGHTEAFF
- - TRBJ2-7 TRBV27 TGTGCCAGTCGGCCCCGCCCCGCAGACACCCGAGTGGAGGAGCAGTACTTC CASRPRPADTRVEEQYF
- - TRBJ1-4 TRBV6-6 TGTGCCAGCAGAGATCGGTCCGAAAAACTGTTTTTT CASRDRSEKLFF
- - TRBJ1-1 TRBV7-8 TGTGCCAGCAGCTTCTCCTTGAACACTGAAGCTTTCTTT CASSFSLNTEAFF
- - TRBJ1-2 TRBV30 TGTGCCTTTAAGACAGGAGCTAACTATGGCTACACCTTC CAFKTGANYGYTF
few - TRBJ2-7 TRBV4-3 TGCGCCAGCAGCCAAGACTCCCGGAGCTCCTACGAGCAGTACTTC CASSQDSRSSYEQYF
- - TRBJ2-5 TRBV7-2 TGTGCCAGCAGCTTATCGGGCTTTTTAGAGACCCAGTACTTC CASSLSGFLETQYF
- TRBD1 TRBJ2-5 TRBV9 TGTGCCAGCAGCGTAGAGGGACAGGGGCAAGAGACCCAGTACTTC CASSVEGQGQETQYF
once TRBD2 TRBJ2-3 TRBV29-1 TGCAGCGCGCCGACGGGACTAGCTATGGCAGATACGCAGTATTTT CSAPTGLAMADTQYF
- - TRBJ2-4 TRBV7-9 TGTGCCAGCAGCTTAGGGGGGCTAGCCAAAAACATTCAGTACTTC CASSLGGLAKNIQYF
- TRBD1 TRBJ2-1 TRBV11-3 TGTGCCAGCAGCGTAGAGGGACAGGGAGGCCATGAGCAGTTCTTC CASSVEGQGGHEQFF
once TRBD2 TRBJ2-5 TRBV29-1 TGCAGCGTTGAAGATCGGGAGGGCGGGCCGCAAGAGACCCAGTACTTC CSVEDREGGPQETQYF
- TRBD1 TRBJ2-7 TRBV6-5 TGTGCCAGCAGGGAGGCCGACAGGGGCTCCTACGAGCAGTACTTC CASREADRGSYEQYF
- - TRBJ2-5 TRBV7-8 TGTGCCAGCAGCTTAGGCAGGGTGAAAGAGACCCAGTACTTC CASSLGRVKETQYF
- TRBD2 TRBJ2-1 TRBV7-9 TGTGCCAGCAGCACGGCACTAGCGGGGTACAATGAGCAGTTCTTC CASSTALAGYNEQFF
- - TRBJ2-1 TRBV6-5 TGTGCCAGCACCACGGGGGACAATGAGCAGTTCTTC CASTTGDNEQFF
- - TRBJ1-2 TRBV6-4 TGTGCCAGCAGTGACCAAGCCCGACAATATGGCTACACCTTC CASSDQARQYGYTF
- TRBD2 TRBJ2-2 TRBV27 TGTGCCAGCAGTTTCGGGGGGTACACCGGGGAGCTGTTTTTT CASSFGGYTGELFF
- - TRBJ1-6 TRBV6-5 TGTGCCAGCGGACAGTCGTATTCACCCCTCCACTTT CASGQSYSPLHF
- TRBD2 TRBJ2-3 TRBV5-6 TGTGCCAGCAGCTCGTATGGGGGTAGCGGGGGAGATACGCAGTATTTT CASSSYGGSGGDTQYF
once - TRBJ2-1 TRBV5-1 TGCGCCAGCAGCTTGGAACTCAATGCTTACAATGGGCAGTTCTTC CASSLELNAYNGQFF
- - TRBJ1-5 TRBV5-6 TGTGCCAGCAGCCCTATTCAGCCCCAGCATTTT CASSPIQPQHF
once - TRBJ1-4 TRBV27 TGTGCCAGCAGTAGGGGGTCCTACAATGAAAAACTGTTTTTT CASSRGSYNEKLFF
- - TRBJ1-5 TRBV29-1 TGCAGCGTTGGCGCAGGCAATCGGGATCAGCCCCAGCATTTT CSVGAGNRDQPQHF
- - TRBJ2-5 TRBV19 TGTGCCAGTAATCTGGACCGGTACCAAGAGACCCAGTACTTC CASNLDRYQETQYF
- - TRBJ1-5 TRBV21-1 TGTGCCAGCAGCAAAGGAACAGATACCTATAGCAATCAGCCCCAGCATTTT CASSKGTDTYSNQPQHF